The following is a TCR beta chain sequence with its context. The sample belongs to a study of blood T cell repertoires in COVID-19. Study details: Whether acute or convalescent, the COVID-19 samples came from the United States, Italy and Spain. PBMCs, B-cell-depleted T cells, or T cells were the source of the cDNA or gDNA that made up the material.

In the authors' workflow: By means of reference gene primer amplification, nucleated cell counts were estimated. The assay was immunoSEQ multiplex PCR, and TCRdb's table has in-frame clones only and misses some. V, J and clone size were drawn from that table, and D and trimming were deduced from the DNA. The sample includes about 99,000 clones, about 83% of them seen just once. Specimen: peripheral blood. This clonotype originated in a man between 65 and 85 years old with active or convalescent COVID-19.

This chain's CDR3 is CASSKETGEQFF. The CDR3 DNA is TGTGCCAGCAGTAAGGAGACAGGTGAGCAGTTCTTC. This chain uses TRBV6-5 with TRBJ2-1; tentative D call: TRBD1 (6 bases). Trimming left V 5 bases short and J 9 bases short, with 11 bases between. Germline V gives CDR1 MNHEY, CDR2 SVGAGI. This CDR3 region has 12 residues.